This T cell receptor beta chain was obtained from a study of blood T cell repertoires in COVID-19. The germline gives CDR1 SSHAT, CDR2 FNYEAQ (reference sequence). This CDR3 is built from 15 residues. Assignments of participants to cohorts depended upon their own reported clinical history. The data were produced by immunoSEQ multiplex PCR, yet TCRdb's version contains in-frame clones alone and is incomplete. The sample records some 240,000 clones, roughly 80% being singletons. This clone appeared once. At one end the junction does not follow the germline gene, possibly because of a read error. This TCR derives from a man aged 50-60 years who had recovered from COVID-19. The sequencing input was PBMCs or T cells enriched from blood (not recorded which). The chain couples TRBV7-7 to TRBJ2-2; 11 bases agree with TRBD2. CDR3 DNA: TGTGCTAGCAGCCCTAGCGGGGGGAGTACCGGGGAGCTGTTTTTT. Protein product: CASSPSGGSTGELFF.